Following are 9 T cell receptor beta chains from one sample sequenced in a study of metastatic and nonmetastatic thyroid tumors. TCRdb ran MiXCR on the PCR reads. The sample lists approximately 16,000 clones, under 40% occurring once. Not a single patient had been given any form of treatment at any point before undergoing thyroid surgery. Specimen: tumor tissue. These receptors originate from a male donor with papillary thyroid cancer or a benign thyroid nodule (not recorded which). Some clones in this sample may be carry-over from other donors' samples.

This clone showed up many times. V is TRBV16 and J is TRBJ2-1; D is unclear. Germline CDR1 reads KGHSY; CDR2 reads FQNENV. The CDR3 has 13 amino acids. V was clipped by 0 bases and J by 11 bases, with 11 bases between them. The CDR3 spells CASSQSPGVKQFF. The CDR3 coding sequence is TGTGCCAGCAGCCAATCACCTGGGGTGAAGCAGTTCTTC.

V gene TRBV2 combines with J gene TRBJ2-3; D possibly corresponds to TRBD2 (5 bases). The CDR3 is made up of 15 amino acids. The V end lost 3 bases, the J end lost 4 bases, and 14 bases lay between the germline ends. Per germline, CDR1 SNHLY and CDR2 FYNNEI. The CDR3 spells CASSETGSSADTQYF. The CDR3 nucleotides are TGTGCCAGCAGTGAGACTGGGAGTAGCGCAGATACGCAGTATTTT. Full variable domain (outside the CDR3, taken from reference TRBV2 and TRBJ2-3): EPEVTQTPSHQVTQMGQEVILRCVPISNHLYFYWYRQILGQKVEFLVSFYNNEISEKSEIFDDQFSVERPDGSNFTLKIRSTKLEDSAMYFCASSETGSSADTQYFGPGTRLTVL.

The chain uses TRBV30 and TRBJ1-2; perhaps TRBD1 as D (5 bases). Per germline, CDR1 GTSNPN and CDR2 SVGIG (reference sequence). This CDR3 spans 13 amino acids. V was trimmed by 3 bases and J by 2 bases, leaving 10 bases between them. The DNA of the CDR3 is TGTGCCTGGAGCTCGGACATAAACTATGGCTACACCTTC. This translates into CAWSSDINYGYTF. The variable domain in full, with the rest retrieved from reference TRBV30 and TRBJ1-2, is SQTIHQWPATLVQPVGSPLSLECTVEGTSNPNLYWYRQAAGRGLQLLFYSVGIGQISSEVPQNLSASRPQDRQFILSSKKLLLSDSGFYLCAWSSDINYGYTFGSGTRLTVV.

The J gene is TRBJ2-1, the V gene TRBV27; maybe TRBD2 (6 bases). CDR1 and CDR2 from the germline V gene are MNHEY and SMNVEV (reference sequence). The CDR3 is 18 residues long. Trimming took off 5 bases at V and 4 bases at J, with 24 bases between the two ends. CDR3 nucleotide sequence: TGTGCCAGCAGTCTGGAGGCCTATTTAGGAGGGGATTACAATGAGCAGTTCTTC. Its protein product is CASSLEAYLGGDYNEQFF.

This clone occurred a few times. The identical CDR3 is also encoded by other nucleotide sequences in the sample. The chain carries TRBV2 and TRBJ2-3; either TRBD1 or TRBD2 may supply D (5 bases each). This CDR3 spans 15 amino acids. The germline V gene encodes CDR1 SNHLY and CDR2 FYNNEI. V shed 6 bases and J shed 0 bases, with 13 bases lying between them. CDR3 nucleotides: TGTGCCAGCAGGGGACCTTCGCGTAGCACAGATACGCAGTATTTT. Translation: CASRGPSRSTDTQYF. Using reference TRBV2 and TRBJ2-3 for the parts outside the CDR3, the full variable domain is EPEVTQTPSHQVTQMGQEVILRCVPISNHLYFYWYRQILGQKVEFLVSFYNNEISEKSEIFDDQFSVERPDGSNFTLKIRSTKLEDSAMYFCASRGPSRSTDTQYFGPGTRLTVL.

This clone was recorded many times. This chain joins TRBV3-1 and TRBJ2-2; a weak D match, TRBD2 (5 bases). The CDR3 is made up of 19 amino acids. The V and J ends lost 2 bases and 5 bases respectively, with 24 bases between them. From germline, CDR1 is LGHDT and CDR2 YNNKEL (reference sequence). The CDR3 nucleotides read TGTGCCAGCAGCCAATTCCTGCTTGGGTCGCTAGCATGGACCGGGGAGCTGTTTTTT. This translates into CASSQFLLGSLAWTGELFF. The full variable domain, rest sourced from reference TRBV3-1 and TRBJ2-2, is DTAVSQTPKYLVTQMGNDKSIKCEQNLGHDTMYWYKQDSKKFLKIMFSYNNKELIINETVPNRFSPKSPDKAHLNLHINSLELGDSAVYFCASSQFLLGSLAWTGELFFGEGSRLTVL.

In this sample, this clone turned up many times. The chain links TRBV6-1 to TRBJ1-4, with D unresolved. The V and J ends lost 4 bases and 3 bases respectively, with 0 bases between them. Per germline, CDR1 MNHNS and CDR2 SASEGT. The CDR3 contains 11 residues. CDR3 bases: TGTGCCAGCAGTGCTAATGAAAAACTGTTTTTT. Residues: CASSANEKLFF.

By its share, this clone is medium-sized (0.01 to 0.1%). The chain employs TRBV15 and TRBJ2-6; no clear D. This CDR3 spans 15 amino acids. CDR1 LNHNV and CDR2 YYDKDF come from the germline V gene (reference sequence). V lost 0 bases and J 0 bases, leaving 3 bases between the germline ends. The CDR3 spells CATSRDISGANVLTF. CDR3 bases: TGTGCCACCAGCAGAGATATCTCTGGGGCCAACGTCCTGACTTTC.

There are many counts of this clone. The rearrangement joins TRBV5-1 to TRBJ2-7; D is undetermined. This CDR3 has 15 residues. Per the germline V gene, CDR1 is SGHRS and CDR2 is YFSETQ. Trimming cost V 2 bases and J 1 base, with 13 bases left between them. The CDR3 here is CASSFGPTNSYEQYF. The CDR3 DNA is TGCGCCAGCAGCTTCGGACCAACCAATTCCTACGAGCAGTACTTC.